Here is one T cell receptor (beta chain) with its context. What it recognizes is unknown. The record originates from a study of tumor and adjacent non-tumor tissue in lung cancer. Findings of the study overall: Tumor repertoires had a smaller top 100 clone share than normal lung. Higher tumor TCR diversity was associated with shorter survival.

The V gene lost 3 bases and the J gene lost 3 bases, with 9 bases spanning the gap. CDR1 is SGHAT, CDR2 FQNNGV, per germline. The CDR3 has 13 amino acids. A modified ARM-PCR protocol with three rounds of nested PCR amplified TCRbeta. TCRdb ran MiXCR on the multiplex PCR reads and lists one entry per CDR3 protein. The table has 75,000 to 95,000 distinct CDR3 sequences, about 70% seen once. No cell sorting was done before RNA was extracted from the tissue. J is TRBJ2-7 and V is TRBV11-2; D remains unclear. The origin of this receptor is a man in his fifties or sixties with non-small cell lung cancer. Sample: lung tumor tissue. The chain's CDR3 is CASSFWTSYEQYF. The DNA for the CDR3 is TGTGCCAGCAGCTTTTGGACCAGCTACGAGCAGTACTTC.